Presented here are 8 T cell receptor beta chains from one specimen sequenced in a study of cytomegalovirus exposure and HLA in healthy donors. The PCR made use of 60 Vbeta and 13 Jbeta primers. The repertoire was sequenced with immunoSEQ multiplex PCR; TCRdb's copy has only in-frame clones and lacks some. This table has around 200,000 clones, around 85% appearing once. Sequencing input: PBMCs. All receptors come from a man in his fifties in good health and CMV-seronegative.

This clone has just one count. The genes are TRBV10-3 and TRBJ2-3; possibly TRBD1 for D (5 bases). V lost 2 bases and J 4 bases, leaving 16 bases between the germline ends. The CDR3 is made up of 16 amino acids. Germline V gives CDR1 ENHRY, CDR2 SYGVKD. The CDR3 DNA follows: TGTGCCATCAGTGAGGGAGCAAGGGGTGGGCCAGATACGCAGTATTTT. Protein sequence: CAISEGARGGPDTQYF.

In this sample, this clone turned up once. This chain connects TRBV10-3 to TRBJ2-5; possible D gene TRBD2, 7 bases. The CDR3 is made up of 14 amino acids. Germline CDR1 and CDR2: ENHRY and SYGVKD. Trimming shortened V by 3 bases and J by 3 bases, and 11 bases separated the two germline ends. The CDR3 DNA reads TGTGCCATCAGTGATGGCGGGGGCAAAGAGACCCAGTACTTC. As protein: CAISDGGGKETQYF.

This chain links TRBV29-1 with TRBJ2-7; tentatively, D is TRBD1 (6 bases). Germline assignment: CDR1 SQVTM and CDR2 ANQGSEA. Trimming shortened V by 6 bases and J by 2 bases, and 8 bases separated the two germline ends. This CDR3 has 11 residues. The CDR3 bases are TGCAGCGTCCGGGACACCTACGAGCAGTACTTC. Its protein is CSVRDTYEQYF.

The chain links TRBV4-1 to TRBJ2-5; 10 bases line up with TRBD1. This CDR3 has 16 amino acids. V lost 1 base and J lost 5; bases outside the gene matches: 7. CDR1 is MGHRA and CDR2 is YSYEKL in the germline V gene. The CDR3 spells CASSQGGQGRIETQYF. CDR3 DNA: TGCGCCAGCAGCCAAGGGGGACAGGGGAGGATTGAGACCCAGTACTTC.

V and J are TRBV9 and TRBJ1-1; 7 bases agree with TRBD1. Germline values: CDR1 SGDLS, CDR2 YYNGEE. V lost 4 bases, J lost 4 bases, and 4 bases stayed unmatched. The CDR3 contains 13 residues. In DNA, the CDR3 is TGTGCCAGCAGCACAGGGGACGGCACTGAAGCTTTCTTT. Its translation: CASSTGDGTEAFF.

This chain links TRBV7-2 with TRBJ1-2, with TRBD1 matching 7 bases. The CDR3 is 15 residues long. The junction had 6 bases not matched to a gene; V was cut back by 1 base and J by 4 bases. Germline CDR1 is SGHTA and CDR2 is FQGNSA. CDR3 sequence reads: CASSLVGQGGYGYTF. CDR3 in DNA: TGTGCCAGCAGCTTAGTCGGGCAGGGGGGCTATGGCTACACCTTC.

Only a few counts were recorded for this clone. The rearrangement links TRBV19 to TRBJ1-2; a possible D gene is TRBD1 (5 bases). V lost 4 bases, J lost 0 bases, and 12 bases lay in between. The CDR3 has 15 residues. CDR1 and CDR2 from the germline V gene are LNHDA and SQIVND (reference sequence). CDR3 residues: CASSKRQSSNYGYTF. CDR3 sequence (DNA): TGTGCCAGTAGTAAAAGACAGAGTTCTAACTATGGCTACACCTTC.

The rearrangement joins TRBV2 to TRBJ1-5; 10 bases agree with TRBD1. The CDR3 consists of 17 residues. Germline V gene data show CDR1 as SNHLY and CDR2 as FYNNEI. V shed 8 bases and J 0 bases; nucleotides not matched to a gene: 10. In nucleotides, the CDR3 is TGTGCCAGCGGGGGACAGGGGACCCTTAATAGCAATCAGCCCCAGCATTTT. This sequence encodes CASGGQGTLNSNQPQHF.